Listed below are T cell receptor beta chains from one sample, sequenced in a study of blood T cell repertoires in COVID-19. Repertoires were generated with immunoSEQ multiplex PCR, while TCRdb's copy carries only in-frame clones and drops some. The data contain a few hundred thousand clones, about 89% of them singletons. The sample taken for sequencing was peripheral blood. The receptors originated from a man aged 30 to 45 with acute or convalescent COVID-19. The CDR3 runs from the conserved cysteine through the conserved F or W. Fields, in order: V gene, clone size, J gene, D gene, CDR3 DNA, CDR3 protein. The D gene is left open where the match is weak. Some rows have no size entry. The others give once, few or many, or a class for an expanded clone.

V: TRBV27; size: .; J: TRBJ2-4; D: .; DNA: TGTGCCAGCAGTACGAGGACAGCTGGAAGGGCCAAAAACATTCAGTACTTC; CDR3: CASSTRTAGRAKNIQYF
V: TRBV10-2; size: .; J: TRBJ1-2; D: .; DNA: TGCGCCAGCAACGATCGGCAGGGCGACTATGGCTACACCTTC; CDR3: CASNDRQGDYGYTF
V: TRBV3-1/TRBV3-2; size: .; J: TRBJ1-6; D: .; DNA: TGTGCCAGCAGCCAATATCAGGGAGGTTCACCCCTCCACTTT; CDR3: CASSQYQGGSPLHF
V: TRBV7-7; size: few; J: TRBJ1-2; D: TRBD1; DNA: TGTGCTAGCAGCACCGTCGGGACAGGGAGACATGGCTACACCTTC; CDR3: CASSTVGTGRHGYTF
V: TRBV28; size: once; J: TRBJ1-2; D: .; DNA: TGTGCCAGCAGTTTGGACACCGACTATGGCTACACCTTC; CDR3: CASSLDTDYGYTF
V: TRBV5-1; size: .; J: TRBJ2-2; D: TRBD2; DNA: TGCGCCAGCAGCATATCGACTAGCGGGACAGGCACCGGGGAGCTGTTTTTT; CDR3: CASSISTSGTGTGELFF
V: TRBV10-1; size: .; J: TRBJ2-1; D: TRBD2; DNA: TGCGCCAGCAGCAGACTAGCGGGAGATGCCTACAATGAGCAGTTCTTC; CDR3: CASSRLAGDAYNEQFF
V: TRBV25-1; size: .; J: TRBJ2-7; D: .; DNA: TGTGCCAGCAGTGAACTTCTACAGGGTAGTACGGACGAGCAGTACTTC; CDR3: CASSELLQGSTDEQYF
V: TRBV29-1; size: .; J: TRBJ2-7; D: .; DNA: TGCAGCGTTCAAGACAGGCCCTACGAGCAGTACTTC; CDR3: CSVQDRPYEQYF
V: TRBV27; size: .; J: TRBJ2-7; D: .; DNA: TGTGCCAGCAGTTCCATCATCACTACCCGGCCCTACGAGCAGTACTTC; CDR3: CASSSIITTRPYEQYF
V: TRBV5-3; size: .; J: TRBJ1-5; D: .; DNA: TGTGGTGTGGGAGGGGGTAATCAGCCCCAGCATTTT; CDR3: CGVGGGNQPQHF
V: TRBV7-9; size: .; J: TRBJ2-1; D: TRBD1; DNA: TGTGCCAGCAGCTTAGAATGGGGACAGGGTGATTACAATGAGCAGTTCTTC; CDR3: CASSLEWGQGDYNEQFF
V: TRBV2; size: .; J: TRBJ1-5; D: .; DNA: TGTGCCAGCAGCGGTTTAGTTCAGCCCCAGCATTTT; CDR3: CASSGLVQPQHF
V: TRBV6-6; size: .; J: TRBJ1-2; D: .; DNA: TGTGCCAGCAGTATGCAGGGAATCAACTATGGCTACACCTTC; CDR3: CASSMQGINYGYTF
V: TRBV18; size: .; J: TRBJ1-6; D: .; DNA: TGTGCCAGCTCACATCGGGGAGTGGATATGGCCCTCCACTTT; CDR3: CASSHRGVDMALHF
V: TRBV5-1; size: .; J: TRBJ2-1; D: .; DNA: TGCGCCAGCAAGGACGGGGGGCTCACTGAGCAGTTCTTC; CDR3: CASKDGGLTEQFF
V: TRBV6-1; size: .; J: TRBJ2-7; D: .; DNA: TGTGCCAGCAGTGAAGACGCGGGGCGCGAGCAGTACTTC; CDR3: CASSEDAGREQYF
V: TRBV3-1/TRBV3-2; size: .; J: TRBJ2-1; D: .; DNA: TGTGCCAGCAGGCCCAGAGTCGCAGTAGGCGGGGCCTACTCCTACAATGAGCAGTTCTTC; CDR3: CASRPRVAVGGAYSYNEQFF
V: TRBV18; size: .; J: TRBJ2-5; D: TRBD1; DNA: TGTGCCAGCTCCTGGGCGGCAGGGGGCCAAGAGACCCAGTACTTC; CDR3: CASSWAAGGQETQYF
V: TRBV6-5; size: .; J: TRBJ1-1; D: .; DNA: TGTGCCAGCAGCGCCAGGGGCGGCGGCACTGAAGCTTTCTTT; CDR3: CASSARGGGTEAFF